The 20 T cell receptor beta chains given below trace back to one sample, sequenced in a study of CD8+CD57+ T cells in acquired aplastic anemia. For sequencing, patients were chosen who had shown expansion of CD8+CD57+ cells by flow cytometry. Genomic DNA was employed as the template in profiling TCR beta VDJ and CDR3. TCRdb recomputed calls from the reads with MiXCR, one row per CDR3 protein. This table holds 150,000 to 200,000 distinct CDR3 sequences, roughly 60% found once. Input material: sorted CD4+, CD8+, or CD8+CD57+ T cells (not recorded which) from PBMCs. The origin of the receptors is a human donor with aplastic anemia.

This sequence joins TRBV5-1 and TRBJ2-3; tentative D call: TRBD2 (7 bases). The V end was cut by 5 bases, the J end by 2 bases, with 15 bases between. The CDR3 consists of 15 residues. Germline CDR1 SGHRS, CDR2 YFSETQ. CDR3: CASRIGGPNTDTQYF. The DNA of the CDR3 is TGCGCCAGCAGAATCGGGGGGCCCAACACAGATACGCAGTATTTT.

This clonotype was detected ten times or more. The chain employs TRBV12-5 and TRBJ2-7; D gene ambiguous. Germline V gives CDR1 LGHNT, CDR2 FRNRAP. The CDR3 covers 11 residues. Between the trimmed V and J ends, which lost 1 base and 10 bases, there was a span of 8 bases. This CDR3 is CASGLGDPQYF. The CDR3 bases are TGTGCTAGTGGTTTGGGTGATCCTCAGTACTTC.

The CDR3 DNA reads as TGTGCCATCAGTGAGTCGGGACCTGAAGCTTTCTTT. Its protein product is CAISESGPEAFF. The chain has TRBV10-3 and TRBJ1-1, with D maybe TRBD1 (5 bases). Germline V gene sequence: CDR1 ENHRY, CDR2 SYGVKD. The V end lost 0 bases, the J end lost 6 bases, and 5 bases lay between the germline ends. The CDR3 is 12 residues long.

The J gene is TRBJ2-7, the V gene TRBV20-1; D not resolved. Trimming stripped 1 base from V and 12 bases from J, with 16 bases between. The CDR3 sequence is 12 residues long. Germline V lookup: CDR1 DFQATT, CDR2 SNEGSKA (reference sequence). The CDR3, as DNA: TGCAGTGCTAGAGCCGATTACAACAACCTGTACTTC. It encodes CSARADYNNLYF.

The CDR3 region has the DNA TGTGCCAGCAGCTTAAGCGGAACCTACAATGAGCAGTTCTTC. Amino acids: CASSLSGTYNEQFF. This rearrangement joins TRBV7-6 to TRBJ2-1; D might be TRBD2 (5 bases). The CDR3 length is 14 residues. Germline V CDR1 and CDR2: SGHVS, FNYEAQ. V lost 2 bases and J lost 2, with 7 bases in between.

As regards this clonotype: One end of the junction is discordant with germline, which a read error may explain. This rearrangement joins TRBV10-3 to TRBJ2-7, with a possible D match to TRBD2 (7 bases). The germline V gene has CDR1 ENHRY and CDR2 SYGVKD. The CDR3 runs to 16 residues. The CDR3 nucleotides read TGTGCCATCAGTGAGATTGGGTTCGGGGGGCCGGACGAGCAGTACTTT. Encoded protein: CAISEIGFGGPDEQYF.

The V gene is TRBV5-1, the J gene TRBJ2-7; 9 bases line up with TRBD1. V shed 4 bases, J shed 0 bases, and the junction held 5 bases outside the gene matches. The V gene's germline CDR1 is SGHRS and CDR2 YFSETQ. The CDR3 sequence is 15 residues long. The CDR3 nucleotides read TGCGCCAGCAGCACATCGACAGGGGGCTCCTACGAGCAGTACTTC. Protein sequence: CASSTSTGGSYEQYF. Looking up the rest from reference TRBV5-1 and TRBJ2-7 gives the full variable domain: KAGVTQTPRYLIKTRGQQVTLSCSPISGHRSVSWYQQTPGQGLQFLFEYFSETQRNKGNFPGRFSGRQFSNSRSEMNVSTLELGDSALYLCASSTSTGGSYEQYFGPGTRLTVT.

The chain couples TRBV12-3 or TRBV12-4 to TRBJ2-7; a possible D gene is TRBD2 (6 bases). The CDR3 totals 13 residues. Trimming stripped 6 bases from V and 4 bases from J, with 13 bases between. DNA for the CDR3: TGTGCCAGCAGCCGGGGGACCGTTTACGAGCAGTACTTC. Its translation: CASSRGTVYEQYF.

Details on this clonotype: A read error may account for a junction end that differs from germline. The CDR3 reads CASSWGRNYGYTF. In DNA form, the CDR3 reads TGCGCCAGCAGCTGGGGGCGGAACTATGGCTACACCTTC. V usage is TRBV5-8 and J usage is TRBJ1-2; possible D gene TRBD1, 6 bases. Germline V gene sequence: CDR1 SGHTS, CDR2 YDEGEE. The CDR3 contains 13 residues.

The rearrangement joins TRBV2 to TRBJ2-5; perhaps D is TRBD1 or TRBD2 (5 bases each). The CDR3 length is 16 residues. The germline V and J ends were trimmed by 4 bases and 0 bases, with 15 bases remaining between them. Germline V CDR1 and CDR2: SNHLY, FYNNEI. This chain's CDR3 is CASSGRDHLYQETQYF. The CDR3, as DNA: TGTGCCAGCAGTGGACGGGACCACCTGTACCAAGAGACCCAGTACTTC.

V is TRBV2 and J is TRBJ2-3; D is perhaps TRBD1 or TRBD2 (6 bases each). The CDR3 runs to 16 residues. The V gene's germline CDR1 is SNHLY and CDR2 FYNNEI. Deletions cut 9 bases from V and 4 bases from J, with 23 bases between. The CDR3 protein is CASKKEGGSMADTQYF. DNA of the CDR3: TGTGCCAGTAAGAAGGAGGGGGGTTCAATGGCAGATACGCAGTATTTT.

This clonotype was recorded many times. V gene TRBV5-4 combines with J gene TRBJ2-7; 14 bases line up with TRBD2. The germline CDR1 and CDR2 sequences are SGHNT and YYREEE (reference sequence). After removal of 4 bases from V and 2 bases from J, the junction contained 5 bases not matched to a gene. This CDR3 has 16 amino acids. In DNA form, the CDR3 reads TGTGCCAGCAGCCCAGGGACTAGCGGGGGACCCTACGAGCAGTACTTC. This translates into CASSPGTSGGPYEQYF.

This clonotype was counted ten times or more. The J gene is TRBJ2-7, the V gene TRBV11-2; no reliable D call. The V gene lost 1 base and the J gene lost 0 bases, with 7 bases spanning the gap. This CDR3 has 14 residues. Germline values: CDR1 SGHAT, CDR2 FQNNGV. The CDR3 loop reads CASSLVGISYEQYF. Here the CDR3 DNA reads TGTGCCAGCAGCTTAGTAGGCATCTCCTACGAGCAGTACTTC.

As regards this clonotype: The CDR3 carries no conserved terminal phenylalanine or tryptophan, so it likely arises from a read error. This chain joins TRBV20-1 and TRBJ2-5, with 10 bases aligning to TRBD2. CDR1 is DFQATT and CDR2 is SNEGSKA in the germline V gene (reference sequence). The J segment lost 5 bases and the V segment lost 5 bases, leaving 5 bases of the junction unmatched. The CDR3 covers 13 residues. The CDR3 reads CSASGLAKETQYL. The CDR3 DNA reads as TGCAGTGCTTCGGGACTAGCGAAGGAGACCCAGTACCTC.

The chain links TRBV24-1 to TRBJ2-3; unclear D gene. The ends were cut back, 4 bases at V and 1 base at J, with 5 bases in the middle. The CDR3 spans 13 residues. The V gene's germline CDR1 is KGHDR and CDR2 SFDVKD. The CDR3 loop reads CATSDSGTDTQYF. The CDR3 nucleotides are TGTGCCACCAGTGACAGCGGCACAGATACGCAGTATTTT.

This clonotype has a count of ten or more. The chain carries TRBV11-2 and TRBJ2-7; TRBD2 matches at 9 bases. The CDR3 loop spans 17 amino acids. V trimming: 1 base; J trimming: 10 bases; junction bases outside the gene matches: 17. Germline V gene sequence: CDR1 SGHAT, CDR2 FQNNGV. Written as DNA, the CDR3 is TGTGCCAGCAGCTTAGGGTCGTGGGGCGGGGGGGCAACCGATCAGTACTTC. It yields the protein CASSLGSWGGGATDQYF.

The table lists this clonotype with a few counts. The chain joins TRBV20-1 to TRBJ2-7; 9 bases agree with TRBD1. This CDR3 comprises 14 residues. Germline CDR1 DFQATT, CDR2 SNEGSKA (reference sequence). Germline trimming cut 5 bases from V and 0 bases from J; bases unmatched to any gene: 5. Here the CDR3 DNA reads TGCAGTGCTGGACAGGGGTCGAGCTCCTACGAGCAGTACTTC. This translates into CSAGQGSSSYEQYF.

The genes are TRBV7-3 and TRBJ2-7, with 9 bases fitting TRBD1. The trim removed 3 bases at V and 6 bases at J, leaving 6 bases unmatched. The CDR3 contains 14 residues. CDR1 and CDR2 (germline): SGHTA, FQGTGA. The CDR3 reads CASSFGTGPSEQYF. In nucleotides, the CDR3 is TGTGCCAGCAGCTTTGGGACAGGGCCTTCCGAGCAGTACTTC.

This clonotype was seen only once. This sequence joins TRBV20-1 and TRBJ2-1; unclear D gene. Per the germline V gene, CDR1 is DFQATT and CDR2 is SNEGSKA (reference sequence). This CDR3 comprises 11 residues. V was pared by 6 bases and J by 5 bases, with 8 bases between. The CDR3 loop is CSASSDNEQFF. The DNA of the CDR3 is TGCAGTGCCAGCAGCGACAATGAGCAGTTCTTC.

This clonotype was observed a handful of times. The rearrangement joins TRBV7-3 to TRBJ2-5; D might be TRBD1 or TRBD2, each matching 7 bases. The V gene's germline CDR1 is SGHTA and CDR2 FQGTGA. The CDR3 runs 16 residues. Trimming left V 1 base short and J 5 bases short, with 17 bases between. DNA of the CDR3: TGTGCCAGCAGCTTAAGATGGGGGCAGGGGGGGGAGACCCAGTACTTC. The encoded protein is CASSLRWGQGGETQYF.